This T cell receptor beta chain emerged from a study of T cells in Graves' hyperthyroidism and ophthalmopathy. General observations from the study: Most expanded thyroid clonotypes above 0.001 also appeared in blood. A model of 13 V-J pairs discriminated ophthalmopathy from stable hyperthyroidism.

Uncontrolled infection, other autoimmune disease, pregnancy or lactation led to exclusion. TCR beta CDR3 regions were amplified from RNA. The primer set for the first-round RT-PCR of the TCR CDR3 was HTBI. TCRdb re-analysed the multiplex PCR reads in MiXCR, keeping a single row per CDR3 protein. Of roughly 280,000 distinct CDR3 sequences in the sample, 17% were seen once. This clonotype was picked up many times. The antigen is unknown. The origin of this receptor is a woman aged 55-75 years with Graves' ophthalmopathy. Sequencing was performed on blood.

The CDR3 is CASSDRGQAVGVYEKLFF. For the CDR3, the DNA is TGTGCCAGCAGTGACCGGGGACAGGCGGTGGGAGTTTATGAAAAACTGTTTTTT. The chain links TRBV12-3 or TRBV12-4 to TRBJ1-4; TRBD1 aligns across 8 bases. Unmatched junction bases numbered 17, after V lost 5 bases and J lost 6 bases. The CDR3 runs to 18 residues.